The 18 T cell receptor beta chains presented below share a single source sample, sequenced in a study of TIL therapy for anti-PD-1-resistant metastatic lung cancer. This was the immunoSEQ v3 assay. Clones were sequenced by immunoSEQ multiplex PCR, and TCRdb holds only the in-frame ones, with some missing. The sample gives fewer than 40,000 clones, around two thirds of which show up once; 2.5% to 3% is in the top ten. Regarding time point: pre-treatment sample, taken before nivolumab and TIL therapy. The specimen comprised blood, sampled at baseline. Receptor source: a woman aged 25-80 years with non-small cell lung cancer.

This CDR3 reads CASSPLSGRADEQYF. DNA of the CDR3: TGTGCCAGCAGCCCCCTAAGCGGGAGGGCCGACGAGCAGTACTTC. V gene TRBV6-5 combines with J gene TRBJ2-7; 10 bases match TRBD2. CDR3 size: 15 residues. Per the germline V gene, CDR1 is MNHEY and CDR2 is SVGAGI. The V segment lost 6 bases and the J segment 5 bases; nucleotides outside the gene matches: 10.

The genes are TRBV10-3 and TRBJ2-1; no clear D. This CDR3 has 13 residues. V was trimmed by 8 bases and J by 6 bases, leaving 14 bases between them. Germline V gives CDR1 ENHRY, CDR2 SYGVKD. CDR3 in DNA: TGTGCCATCCAAGGAACTACCCTCAATGAGCAGTTCTTC. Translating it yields CAIQGTTLNEQFF.

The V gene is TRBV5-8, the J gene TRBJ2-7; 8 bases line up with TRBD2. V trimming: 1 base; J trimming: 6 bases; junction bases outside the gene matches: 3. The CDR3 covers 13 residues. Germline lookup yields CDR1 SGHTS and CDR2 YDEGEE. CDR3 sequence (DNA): TGTGCCAGCAGCTTGTGGACTAGCCCCGAGCAGTACTTC. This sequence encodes CASSLWTSPEQYF. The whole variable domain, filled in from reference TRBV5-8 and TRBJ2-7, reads EAGVTQSPTHLIKTRGQQATLRCSPISGHTSVYWYQQALGLGLQFLLWYDEGEERNRGNFPPRFSGRQFPNYSSELNVNALELEDSALYLCASSLWTSPEQYFGPGTRLTVT.

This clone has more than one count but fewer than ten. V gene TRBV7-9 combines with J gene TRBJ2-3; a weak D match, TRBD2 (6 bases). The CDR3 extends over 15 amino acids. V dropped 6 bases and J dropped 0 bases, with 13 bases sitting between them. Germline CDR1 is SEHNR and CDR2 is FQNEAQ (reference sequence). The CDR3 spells CASRRLVESTDTQYF. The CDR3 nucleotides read TGTGCCAGCAGACGACTAGTAGAGAGCACAGATACGCAGTATTTT.

CDR3: CATSSPPTDTQYF. The CDR3 nucleotides read TGTGCCACCAGCAGCCCCCCCACAGATACGCAGTATTTT. The rearrangement joins TRBV15 to TRBJ2-3, with D unresolved. CDR1 and CDR2 (germline): LNHNV, YYDKDF (reference sequence). Trimming stripped 3 bases from V and 2 bases from J, with 6 bases between. The CDR3 totals 13 residues.

Here the CDR3 reads CAWSRGSTTGVEAFF. The CDR3 nucleotides are TGTGCCTGGTCCAGGGGAAGCACGACGGGGGTGGAAGCTTTCTTT. The V gene is TRBV30, the J gene TRBJ1-1, with D maybe TRBD1 (6 bases). The CDR3 spans 15 residues. Trimming took off 5 bases at V and 8 bases at J, with 24 bases between the two ends. Germline values: CDR1 GTSNPN, CDR2 SVGIG (reference sequence).

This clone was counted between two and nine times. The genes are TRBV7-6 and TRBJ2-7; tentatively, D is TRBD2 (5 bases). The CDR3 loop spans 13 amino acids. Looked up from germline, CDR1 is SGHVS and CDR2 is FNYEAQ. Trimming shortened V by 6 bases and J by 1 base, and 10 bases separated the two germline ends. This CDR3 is CASSPRGSYEQYF. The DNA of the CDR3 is TGTGCCAGCAGTCCCCGAGGGTCCTACGAGCAGTACTTC.

The CDR3 here is CASSMGRIETQYF. The CDR3 DNA reads as TGTGCCAGCTCAATGGGGCGGATAGAGACCCAGTACTTC. J is TRBJ2-5 and V is TRBV18; the D gene is possibly TRBD1 (5 bases). Germline V gene sequence: CDR1 KGHSH, CDR2 LQKENI. The CDR3 has 13 residues. Deletions cut 5 bases from V and 4 bases from J, with 11 bases between.

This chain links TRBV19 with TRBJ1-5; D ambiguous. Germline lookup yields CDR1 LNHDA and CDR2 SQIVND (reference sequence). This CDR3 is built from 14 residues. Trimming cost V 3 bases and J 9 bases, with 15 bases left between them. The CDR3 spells CASSILVSFGPQHF. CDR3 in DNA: TGTGCCAGTAGTATCCTAGTTAGCTTTGGGCCCCAGCATTTT.

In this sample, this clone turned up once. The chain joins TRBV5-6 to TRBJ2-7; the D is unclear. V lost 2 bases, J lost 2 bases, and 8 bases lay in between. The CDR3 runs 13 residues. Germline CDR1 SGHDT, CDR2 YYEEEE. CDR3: CASSFGSPYEQYF. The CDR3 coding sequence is TGTGCCAGCAGCTTTGGCAGTCCCTACGAGCAGTACTTC.

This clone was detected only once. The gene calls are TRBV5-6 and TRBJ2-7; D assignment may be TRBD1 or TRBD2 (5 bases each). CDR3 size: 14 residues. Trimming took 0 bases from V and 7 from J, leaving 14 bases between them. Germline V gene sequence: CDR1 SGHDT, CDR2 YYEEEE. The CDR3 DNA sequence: TGTGCCAGCAGCTTGGGGACGGTGAGGGGAGAGCAGTACTTC. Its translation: CASSLGTVRGEQYF.

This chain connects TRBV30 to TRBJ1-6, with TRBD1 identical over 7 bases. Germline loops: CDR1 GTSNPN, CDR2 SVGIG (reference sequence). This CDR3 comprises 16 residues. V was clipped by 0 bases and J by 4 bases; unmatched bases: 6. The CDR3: CAWSVRSGQYNSPLHF. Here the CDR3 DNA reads TGTGCCTGGAGTGTTCGCTCGGGACAGTATAATTCACCCCTCCACTTT.

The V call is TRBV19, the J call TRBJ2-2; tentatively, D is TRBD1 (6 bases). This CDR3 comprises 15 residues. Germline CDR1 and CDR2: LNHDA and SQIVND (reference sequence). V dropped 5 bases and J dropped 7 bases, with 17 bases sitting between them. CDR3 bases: TGTGCCAGTAGTGGGGCCAGGGGAGTTGGCGGGGAGCTGTTTTTT. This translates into CASSGARGVGGELFF.

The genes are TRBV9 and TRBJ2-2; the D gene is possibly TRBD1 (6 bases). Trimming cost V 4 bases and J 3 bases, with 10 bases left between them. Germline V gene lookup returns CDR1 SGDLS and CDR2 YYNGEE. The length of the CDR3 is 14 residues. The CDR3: CASSPGQYTGELFF. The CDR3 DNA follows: TGTGCCAGCAGCCCCGGACAGTACACCGGGGAGCTGTTTTTT.

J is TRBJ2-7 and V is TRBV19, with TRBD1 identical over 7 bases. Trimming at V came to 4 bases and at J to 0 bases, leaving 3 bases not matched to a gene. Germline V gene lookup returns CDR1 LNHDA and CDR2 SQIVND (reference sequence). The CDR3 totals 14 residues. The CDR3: CASSNNRGSYEQYF. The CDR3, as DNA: TGTGCCAGTAGTAACAACAGGGGCTCCTACGAGCAGTACTTC.

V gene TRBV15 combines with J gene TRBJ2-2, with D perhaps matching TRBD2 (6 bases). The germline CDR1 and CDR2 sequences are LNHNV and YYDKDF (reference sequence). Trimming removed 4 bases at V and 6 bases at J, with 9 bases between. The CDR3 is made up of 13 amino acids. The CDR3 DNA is TGTGCCACCAGCACTGGGACTTCCGGGGAGCTGTTTTTT. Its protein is CATSTGTSGELFF. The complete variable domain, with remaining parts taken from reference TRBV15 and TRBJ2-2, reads DAMVIQNPRYQVTQFGKPVTLSCSQTLNHNVMYWYQQKSSQAPKLLFHYYDKDFNNEADTPDNFQSRRPNTSFCFLDIRSPGLGDTAMYLCATSTGTSGELFFGEGSRLTVL.

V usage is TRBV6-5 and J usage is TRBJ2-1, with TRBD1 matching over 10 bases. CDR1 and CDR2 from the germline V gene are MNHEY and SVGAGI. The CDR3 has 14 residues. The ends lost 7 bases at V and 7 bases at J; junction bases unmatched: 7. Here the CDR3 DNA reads TGTGCCAGCAACCGACAGGGGGCCTTGAATGAGCAGTTCTTC. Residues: CASNRQGALNEQFF.

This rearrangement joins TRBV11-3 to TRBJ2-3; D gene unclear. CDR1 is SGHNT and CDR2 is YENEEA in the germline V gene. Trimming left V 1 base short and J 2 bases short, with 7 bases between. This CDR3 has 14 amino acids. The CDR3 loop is CASSLAPYTDTQYF. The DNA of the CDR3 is TGTGCCAGCAGCTTAGCCCCCTACACAGATACGCAGTATTTT.